This T cell receptor beta chain was recorded in a study of CD8+ T cells in alopecia areata. The CDR3 totals 16 residues. CDR1 is SGHVS, CDR2 FNYEAQ, per germline. V trimming: 5 bases; J trimming: 6 bases; junction bases outside the gene matches: 12. Findings and limits, study-wide: Tofacitinib significantly reduced both scalp clonality and expanded CD8+ clones among the top 100. A large proportion of expanded lesional clones were detected persisting in scalp and blood during tofacitinib.

As regards this clone: The antigen is not known.

Treatment described: oral pan-JAK inhibitor, 5-10 mg twice daily. RNA extraction and reverse transcription yielded cDNA as sequencing template. Produced via immunoSEQ multiplex PCR; TCRdb's table is partial and in-frame only. The table has 90,000 to 120,000 clones, roughly 89% seen once. The sample here was CD8+ T cells sorted from blood, taken at week 24, from a patient treated with tofacitinib. The chain recombines TRBV7-6 with TRBJ2-3; 9 nucleotides agree with TRBD2. This receptor was obtained from a human donor with alopecia areata. The chain's CDR3 is CASSPRRGGGRDTQYF. CDR3 nucleotides: TGTGCCAGCAGCCCTCGCCGCGGGGGGGGCCGGGATACGCAGTATTTT.